Ten or more counts support the clone carrying this TCR beta chain. This sample was included in a study of neurological immune-mediated disorders. TCRdb reprocessed the 5' RACE reads via MiXCR and lists one record per CDR3 protein. The sample has 65,000 to 90,000 distinct CDR3 sequences; 4% to 6% are singletons. Germline V gene lookup returns CDR1 DFQATT and CDR2 SNEGSKA (reference sequence). Trimming stripped 7 bases from V and 1 base from J, with 14 bases between. This CDR3 is 15 amino acids long. The receptor's source is a woman under 40 with multiple sclerosis. This chain links TRBV20-1 with TRBJ2-6, with D uncertain. The sample comprised PBMCs. CDR3 DNA: TGCAGTGTTCCGGTTACCCCTTCTGGGGCCAACGTCCTGACTTTC. It specifies CSVPVTPSGANVLTF.